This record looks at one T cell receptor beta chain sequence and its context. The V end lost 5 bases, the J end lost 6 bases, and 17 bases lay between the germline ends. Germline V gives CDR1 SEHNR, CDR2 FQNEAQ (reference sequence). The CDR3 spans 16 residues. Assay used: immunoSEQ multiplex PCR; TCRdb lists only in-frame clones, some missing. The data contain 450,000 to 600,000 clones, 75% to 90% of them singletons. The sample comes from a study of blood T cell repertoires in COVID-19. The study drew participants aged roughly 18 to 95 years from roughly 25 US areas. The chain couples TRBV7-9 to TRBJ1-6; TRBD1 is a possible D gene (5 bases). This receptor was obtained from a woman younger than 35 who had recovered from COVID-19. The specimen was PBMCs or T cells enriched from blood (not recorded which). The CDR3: CASSRGGAVVNSPLHF. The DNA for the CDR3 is TGTGCCAGCAGCCGTGGCGGGGCGGTTGTTAATTCACCCCTCCACTTT.